The 19 T cell receptor beta chains given below trace back to one sample, sequenced in a study of technical replicates of blood from several donors. Libraries were prepared by immunoSEQ multiplex PCR; TCRdb keeps only in-frame clonotypes and omits some of them. The repertoire holds approximately 85,000 clones, with 90% to 95% as singletons. Sequencing input: T cells isolated from PBMCs. These receptors all stem from a human donor in good health.

V gene TRBV2 combines with J gene TRBJ2-3; no definite D call. CDR1 and CDR2 (germline): SNHLY, FYNNEI. The CDR3 is 14 residues long. V lost 8 bases and J lost 0, with 12 bases in between. The CDR3 DNA is TGTGCCAGCCGCCAGTCATCTAGCACAGATACGCAGTATTTT. Translating it yields CASRQSSSTDTQYF.

V gene TRBV9 combines with J gene TRBJ1-1; possible D gene TRBD1, 6 bases. The CDR3 has 12 amino acids. Trimming removed 3 bases at V and 5 bases at J, with 8 bases between. The germline gives CDR1 SGDLS, CDR2 YYNGEE. The CDR3 reads CASSAGVTEAFF. CDR3 bases: TGTGCCAGCAGCGCAGGGGTGACTGAAGCTTTCTTT.

The CDR3 region is CASSPPGQGISGANVLTF. In DNA, the CDR3 is TGTGCCAGCTCACCACCGGGACAGGGAATCTCTGGGGCCAACGTCCTGACTTTC. This chain joins TRBV18 and TRBJ2-6; 9 positions match TRBD1. V lost 0 bases, J lost 0 bases, and 3 bases stayed unmatched. The CDR3 extends over 18 amino acids. CDR1 and CDR2 from the germline V gene are KGHSH and LQKENI. Supplemented by reference TRBV18 and TRBJ2-6, the full variable domain reads NAGVMQNPRHLVRRRGQEARLRCSPMKGHSHVYWYRQLPEEGLKFMVYLQKENIIDESGMPKERFSAEFPKEGPSILRIQQVVRGDSAAYFCASSPPGQGISGANVLTFGAGSRLTVL.

This sequence joins TRBV10-1 and TRBJ2-5, with a weak D call TRBD2 (5 bases). Deletions cut 5 bases from V and 2 bases from J, with 15 bases between. The CDR3 has 15 residues. CDR1 is WNHNN, CDR2 SYGVQD, per germline (reference sequence). This CDR3 is CASSPAGSRQETQYF. In DNA, the CDR3 is TGCGCCAGCAGTCCGGCGGGCAGTAGACAAGAGACCCAGTACTTC.

CDR3: CASSLIRAGGGNPNTEAFF. In nucleotides, the CDR3 is TGTGCCAGCAGCTTAATTCGTGCGGGAGGTGGGAACCCAAACACTGAAGCTTTCTTT. The chain uses TRBV7-8 and TRBJ1-1; no firm D call. Trimming removed 2 bases at V and 2 bases at J, with 24 bases between. The germline V gene has CDR1 SGHVS and CDR2 FQNEAQ. The CDR3 is made up of 19 amino acids.

As to this clone: Other DNA sequences in this sample translate to the same CDR3. This chain joins TRBV5-1 and TRBJ2-5, with 10 bases identical to TRBD2. This CDR3 is built from 15 residues. Germline CDR1 reads SGHRS; CDR2 reads YFSETQ. V shed 2 bases, J shed 4 bases, and the junction held 5 bases outside the gene matches. The CDR3 region has the DNA TGCGCCAGCAGCTTTCCGACTAGCGGGCCAGAGACCCAGTACTTC. Its protein is CASSFPTSGPETQYF.

J is TRBJ2-7 and V is TRBV4-2; D not certain. Trimming shortened V by 3 bases and J by 3 bases, and 9 bases separated the two germline ends. The CDR3 has 13 residues. The germline CDR1 and CDR2 sequences are LGHNA and YNFKEQ. The CDR3 DNA reads TGTGCCAGCAGCCAGCGGAAGGACTACGAGCAGTACTTC. This sequence encodes CASSQRKDYEQYF.

V gene TRBV5-8 combines with J gene TRBJ1-2; 7 bases fit TRBD1. The V gene end was trimmed by 4 bases and the J gene end by 7 bases; junction bases not matched to a gene: 13. CDR1 SGHTS and CDR2 YDEGEE come from the germline V gene. The CDR3 covers 15 residues. CDR3 nucleotides: TGTGCCAGCAGCCCCAGACAGGGAGTATGGATTGGCTACACCTTC. Translation gives CASSPRQGVWIGYTF.

The V and J genes are TRBV5-1 and TRBJ2-1; maybe TRBD2 (6 bases). This CDR3 spans 16 amino acids. The V and J ends lost 0 bases and 0 bases respectively, with 10 bases between them. The V gene's germline CDR1 is SGHRS and CDR2 YFSETQ. The DNA of the CDR3 is TGCGCCAGCAGCTTGGATGGGGGGATCTCCTACAATGAGCAGTTCTTC. As protein: CASSLDGGISYNEQFF.

J is TRBJ2-1 and V is TRBV19; 9 nucleotides align to TRBD1. The germline V gene has CDR1 LNHDA and CDR2 SQIVND (reference sequence). V was pared by 4 bases and J by 9 bases, with 7 bases of the junction left unmatched. The CDR3 consists of 14 residues. The CDR3 here is CASSTGDRAGEQFF. The CDR3 nucleotides read TGTGCCAGTAGTACTGGGGACAGGGCTGGTGAGCAGTTCTTC.

The J gene is TRBJ2-2, the V gene TRBV6-6, with D unresolved. This CDR3 is built from 14 residues. Germline lookup yields CDR1 MNHNY and CDR2 SVGAGI (reference sequence). Trimming stripped 4 bases from V and 4 bases from J, with 10 bases between. The CDR3 loop reads CASSSASGTGELFF. For the CDR3, the DNA is TGTGCCAGCAGTTCAGCGTCCGGCACCGGGGAGCTGTTTTTT.

This chain uses TRBV28 with TRBJ2-7; perhaps TRBD2 as D (5 bases). V was shortened by 7 bases and J by 1 base, with 11 bases between the two germline ends. Germline V gives CDR1 MDHEN, CDR2 SYDVKM. The CDR3 covers 13 residues. The CDR3 DNA sequence: TGTGCCAGCAATGAGGGCGCGTCCTACGAGCAGTACTTC. Protein sequence: CASNEGASYEQYF.

The chain recombines TRBV19 with TRBJ2-3, with unresolved D. CDR1 is LNHDA, CDR2 SQIVND, per germline (reference sequence). Trimming took off 9 bases at V and 6 bases at J, with 16 bases between the two ends. The CDR3 is made up of 13 amino acids. The CDR3 coding sequence is TGTGCCAGCCGGATTGGAGTAGGTGATACGCAGTATTTT. It specifies CASRIGVGDTQYF.

The V and J genes are TRBV5-4 and TRBJ2-3; the match to TRBD2 covers 10 bases. V was pared by 3 bases and J by 1 base, with 5 bases of the junction left unmatched. The germline gives CDR1 SGHNT, CDR2 YYREEE (reference sequence). The CDR3 length is 16 residues. CDR3: CASSWGLAGGTDTQYF. The CDR3 nucleotides read TGTGCCAGCAGCTGGGGCCTAGCGGGGGGCACAGATACGCAGTATTTT.

The chain links TRBV27 to TRBJ2-2, with D possibly matching TRBD2 (5 bases). The CDR3 runs to 19 residues. Germline V gene sequence: CDR1 MNHEY, CDR2 SMNVEV (reference sequence). Trimming took 5 bases from V and 6 from J, leaving 28 bases between them. In DNA form, the CDR3 reads TGTGCCAGCAGTCTCCGGGCCCCGGGAAAGGTACAATCCGCCGGGGAGCTGTTTTTT. Residues: CASSLRAPGKVQSAGELFF.

V and J are TRBV5-6 and TRBJ2-6, with 8 bases lining up with TRBD1. The J segment lost 13 bases and the V segment lost 0 bases, leaving 12 bases of the junction unmatched. This CDR3 is built from 16 residues. Per germline, CDR1 SGHDT and CDR2 YYEEEE. The CDR3 coding sequence is TGTGCCAGCAGCTTGGCGGTGGGACAGGTATATAATGTCCTGACTTTC. Amino acids: CASSLAVGQVYNVLTF.

The chain uses TRBV6-5 and TRBJ2-2; 7 bases map to TRBD2. Germline V gives CDR1 MNHEY, CDR2 SVGAGI. J was trimmed by 0 bases and V by 11 bases; bases with no gene match: 6. The CDR3 covers 14 residues. The CDR3 loop reads CAVRAGANTGELFF. Here the CDR3 DNA reads TGTGCCGTACGGGCGGGGGCGAACACCGGGGAGCTGTTTTTT.

The chain combines TRBV19 with TRBJ1-1; D possibly corresponds to TRBD1 (5 bases). The CDR3 has 14 amino acids. The germline V and J ends were trimmed by 4 bases and 1 base, with 10 bases remaining between them. In germline, CDR1 is LNHDA, CDR2 SQIVND (reference sequence). CDR3 residues: CASSRQGGNTEAFF. CDR3 bases: TGTGCCAGTAGTAGGCAGGGTGGGAACACTGAAGCTTTCTTT.

The genes are TRBV15 and TRBJ2-3; 9 nucleotides agree with TRBD2. Trimming cost V 5 bases and J 1 base; bases outside gene matches: 1. CDR3 length equals 14 residues. Germline values: CDR1 LNHNV, CDR2 YYDKDF (reference sequence). The CDR3 DNA sequence: TGTGCCACCAGCCGACTAGCGGGCACAGATACGCAGTATTTT. This gives the protein CATSRLAGTDTQYF.